The 27 T cell receptor beta chains listed next were all sequenced from one sample in a study of graft-versus-host responses after intestinal transplantation. Sequencing was performed with immunoSEQ multiplex PCR; in TCRdb, only in-frame clones are kept and a portion is missing. Of over 40,000 clones in the sample, 85% to 95% are singletons; the top ten hold approximately 6%. This material consisted of PBMCs, taken around 820 days after a first intestinal transplant, on the day of a second. The receptors derive from a human patient who received an intestinal transplant, so some T cells may come from the graft donor.

About this clone itself: The junction shows a germline mismatch at one end, possibly a read error. The V gene is TRBV7-7, the J gene TRBJ2-2; 16 bases fit TRBD2. The CDR3 is 19 amino acids. Germline assignment: CDR1 SSHAT and CDR2 FNYEAQ (reference sequence). The CDR3 nucleotides read TGTGCTAGCAGCCCATCTGGGACTAGCGGGAGGGCCTTTGCCGGGGAGCTGTTTTTT. This codes for CASSPSGTSGRAFAGELFF.

The rearrangement uses TRBV9 and TRBJ1-1; TRBD1 aligns across 7 bases. The CDR3 spans 16 residues. Germline V lookup: CDR1 SGDLS, CDR2 YYNGEE. Trimming cost V 0 bases and J 2 bases; bases outside gene matches: 7. DNA of the CDR3: TGTGCCAGCAGCGTAGGACAGGGCCTAGCAAACACTGAAGCTTTCTTT. Amino acids: CASSVGQGLANTEAFF.

The V and J genes are TRBV29-1 and TRBJ1-1; D ambiguous. The germline V gene has CDR1 SQVTM and CDR2 ANQGSEA. The V end was cut by 6 bases, the J end by 4 bases, with 15 bases between. The CDR3 has 13 amino acids. DNA of the CDR3: TGCAGCGTCGGTTGGAGGACTTTCACTGAAGCTTTCTTT. Residues: CSVGWRTFTEAFF.

The chain combines TRBV5-4 with TRBJ2-7, with D possibly matching TRBD2 (5 bases). The V and J ends lost 0 bases and 7 bases respectively, with 14 bases between them. The CDR3 consists of 14 residues. CDR1 is SGHNT and CDR2 is YYREEE in the germline V gene (reference sequence). The CDR3 sequence is CASSLGTRRPEQYF. CDR3 sequence (DNA): TGTGCCAGCAGCTTGGGTACCAGGAGGCCGGAGCAGTACTTC.

This clone was detected only once. The chain uses TRBV2 and TRBJ1-5; D might be TRBD1 (6 bases). Between the trimmed V and J ends, which lost 6 bases and 1 base, there was a span of 16 bases. From germline, CDR1 is SNHLY and CDR2 FYNNEI. This CDR3 spans 16 amino acids. CDR3 loop: CASSSVQGHSNQPQHF. In DNA, the CDR3 is TGTGCCAGCAGCTCGGTACAGGGCCACAGCAATCAGCCCCAGCATTTT.

The J gene is TRBJ1-2, the V gene TRBV2, with D perhaps TRBD1 (6 bases). The CDR3 is 14 residues long. V lost 5 bases and J 0 bases, leaving 10 bases between the germline ends. Germline lookup yields CDR1 SNHLY and CDR2 FYNNEI. This chain's CDR3 is CASSKQGPNYGYTF. CDR3 DNA: TGTGCCAGCAGTAAACAGGGACCTAACTATGGCTACACCTTC.

The genes are TRBV4-1 and TRBJ2-5; the D is unclear. V was pared by 3 bases and J by 1 base, with 15 bases between. The germline V gene has CDR1 MGHRA and CDR2 YSYEKL. The CDR3 length is 16 residues. CDR3 residues: CASSQGENPPQETQYF. In DNA form, the CDR3 reads TGCGCCAGCAGCCAGGGCGAAAACCCGCCCCAAGAGACCCAGTACTTC.

V is TRBV29-1 and J is TRBJ1-5, with D possibly being TRBD1 (6 bases). The CDR3 covers 13 residues. The germline CDR1 and CDR2 sequences are SQVTM and ANQGSEA. V lost 4 bases and J lost 3, with 10 bases in between. The CDR3, as DNA: TGCAGCGTTGCCTCAGGGGTCAATCAGCCCCAGCATTTT. It is translated as CSVASGVNQPQHF.

This sequence joins TRBV19 and TRBJ2-5; D is perhaps TRBD2 (5 bases). Gene TRBJ2-7 matches the end of the DNA better, so the J call may be wrong. This CDR3 has 14 amino acids. Germline V lookup: CDR1 LNHDA, CDR2 SQIVND (reference sequence). The CDR3 spells CASSFGGTAYEQYF. The CDR3 region has the DNA TGTGCCAGTAGTTTCGGAGGTACGGCCTACGAGCAGTACTTC.

A single count supports this clone. The chain joins TRBV5-8 to TRBJ1-5; D not certain. This CDR3 is built from 15 residues. Trimming cost V 4 bases and J 1 base, with 12 bases left between them. CDR1 is SGHTS and CDR2 is YDEGEE in the germline V gene. This CDR3 reads CASSPAGRSNQPQHF. Here the CDR3 DNA reads TGTGCCAGCAGCCCGGCGGGTCGGAGCAATCAGCCCCAGCATTTT.

The gene calls are TRBV29-1 and TRBJ1-1; 8 nucleotides align to TRBD1. After removal of 4 bases from V and 7 bases from J, the junction contained 14 bases not matched to a gene. This CDR3 is built from 15 residues. Germline assignment: CDR1 SQVTM and CDR2 ANQGSEA. The CDR3 coding sequence is TGCAGCGTTGGGGGACAGGTAGGTGGACGTAGTGAAGCTTTCTTT. Encoded protein: CSVGGQVGGRSEAFF.

The chain is built from TRBV7-3 and TRBJ2-5; possible D gene TRBD1, 6 bases. With the DNA end fitting TRBJ2-7 better, the J assignment may be wrong. Germline values: CDR1 SGHTA, CDR2 FQGTGA. The CDR3 spans 15 residues. This CDR3 is CASSLTGTRAHEQYF. CDR3 DNA sequence: TGTGCCAGCAGCTTAACCGGGACACGGGCCCACGAGCAGTACTTC.

This clone was seen once. V is TRBV5-8 and J is TRBJ2-5; D gene ambiguous. The CDR3 is 15 amino acids. Germline V gives CDR1 SGHTS, CDR2 YDEGEE. V lost 0 bases and J lost 2, with 11 bases in between. This CDR3 is CASSLGKDIQETQYF. The DNA of the CDR3 is TGTGCCAGCAGCTTGGGGAAAGACATACAAGAGACCCAGTACTTC. The whole variable domain, remainder taken from reference TRBV5-8 and TRBJ2-5, is EAGVTQSPTHLIKTRGQQATLRCSPISGHTSVYWYQQALGLGLQFLLWYDEGEERNRGNFPPRFSGRQFPNYSSELNVNALELEDSALYLCASSLGKDIQETQYFGPGTRLLVL.

V usage is TRBV14 and J usage is TRBJ2-1; D unresolved. This CDR3 has 18 amino acids. Trimming pared 1 base from V and 0 bases from J, leaving 16 bases between. In germline, CDR1 is SGHDN, CDR2 FVKESK. In nucleotides, the CDR3 is TGTGCCAGCAGCCAAGGGCATTCTTCCTGGAGCTCCTACAATGAGCAGTTCTTC. It yields the protein CASSQGHSSWSSYNEQFF.

The CDR3 DNA sequence: TGTGCCAGCAGCTGGACTCACGGAGCTAGCGGGAGTAATGAGCAGTTCTTC. Its protein is CASSWTHGASGSNEQFF. J is TRBJ2-1 and V is TRBV7-9; TRBD2 matches at 10 bases. J gave up 7 bases and V 4 bases, and 13 bases lay outside the gene matches. The germline CDR1 and CDR2 sequences are SEHNR and FQNEAQ (reference sequence). This CDR3 has 17 amino acids. Full variable domain (remainder filled in from reference TRBV7-9 and TRBJ2-1): DTGVSQNPRHKITKRGQNVTFRCDPISEHNRLYWYRQTLGQGPEFLTYFQNEAQLEKSRLLSDRFSAERPKGSFSTLEIQRTEQGDSAMYLCASSWTHGASGSNEQFFGPGTRLTVL.

The gene calls are TRBV19 and TRBJ2-2; 10 nucleotides agree with TRBD2. The V segment lost 5 bases and the J segment 4 bases; nucleotides outside the gene matches: 7. This CDR3 is built from 16 residues. From germline, CDR1 is LNHDA and CDR2 SQIVND (reference sequence). For the CDR3, the DNA is TGTGCCAGTAGTCCGAGGGTAGCGGGAGGCACCGGGGAGCTGTTTTTT. Its protein product is CASSPRVAGGTGELFF.

The V and J genes are TRBV11-2 and TRBJ2-7; 8 bases agree with TRBD2. The ends lost 2 bases at V and 6 bases at J; junction bases unmatched: 6. This CDR3 has 14 amino acids. The germline CDR1 and CDR2 sequences are SGHAT and FQNNGV. The CDR3 loop is CASSLNGRAAEQYF. As DNA, the CDR3 is TGTGCCAGCAGCTTAAACGGGAGGGCCGCCGAGCAGTACTTC.

The rearrangement uses TRBV5-5 and TRBJ2-7; 7 nucleotides agree with TRBD1. This CDR3 spans 14 amino acids. Trimming removed 4 bases from V and 3 bases from J; junction bases left unmatched: 7. Germline V gene data show CDR1 as SGHKS and CDR2 as YYEKEE (reference sequence). The CDR3 DNA reads TGTGCCAGCAGCAACCGGGACAGTGTCTACGAGCAGTACTTC. Protein: CASSNRDSVYEQYF.

The chain recombines TRBV4-2 with TRBJ2-3; tentative D call: TRBD2 (5 bases). The CDR3 runs to 15 residues. V was pared by 0 bases and J by 6 bases, with 13 bases between. CDR1 and CDR2 from the germline V gene are LGHNA and YNFKEQ. The CDR3 DNA reads as TGTGCCAGCAGCCAAGATCAGACCAGGAGGGATACGCAGTATTTT. Its protein is CASSQDQTRRDTQYF.

V gene TRBV5-1 combines with J gene TRBJ2-1; D remains unclear. The CDR3 loop spans 13 amino acids. The germline V gene encodes CDR1 SGHRS and CDR2 YFSETQ. V was cut by 4 bases and J by 6 bases, with 11 bases left in between. CDR3 sequence: CASSPDSPNEQFF. Here the CDR3 DNA reads TGCGCCAGCAGCCCAGACTCTCCCAATGAGCAGTTCTTC.

This sequence joins TRBV4-2 and TRBJ2-1; 8 positions agree with TRBD2. V lost 2 bases to trimming and J lost 2 bases; unmatched junction nucleotides: 8. Germline V gives CDR1 LGHNA, CDR2 YNFKEQ. This CDR3 comprises 17 residues. The DNA of the CDR3 is TGTGCCAGCAGCCAAAGCGGACTAGCCCTCGCCTACAATGAGCAGTTCTTC. Protein sequence: CASSQSGLALAYNEQFF.

This sequence joins TRBV5-6 and TRBJ2-5, with TRBD1 as a possible D gene (7 bases). This CDR3 comprises 16 residues. The V gene lost 3 bases and the J gene lost 4 bases, with 19 bases spanning the gap. CDR1 and CDR2 (germline): SGHDT, YYEEEE. CDR3 bases: TGTGCCAGCAGCTCCTCCTTACAGGGGAGGCGAGAGACCCAGTACTTC. It yields the protein CASSSSLQGRRETQYF.

The chain carries TRBV9 and TRBJ2-2; a possible D gene is TRBD1 (5 bases). V was clipped by 3 bases and J by 1 base, with 10 bases between them. Germline values: CDR1 SGDLS, CDR2 YYNGEE. The CDR3 totals 15 residues. The CDR3 spells CASSESQVNTGELFF. As DNA, the CDR3 is TGTGCCAGCAGCGAATCACAGGTGAACACCGGGGAGCTGTTTTTT.

This chain links TRBV10-1 with TRBJ1-1; no firm D call. The germline V gene encodes CDR1 WNHNN and CDR2 SYGVQD (reference sequence). V dropped 2 bases and J dropped 4 bases, with 11 bases sitting between them. This CDR3 has 14 amino acids. CDR3 bases: TGCGCCAGCAGTGAGGATTTGAGGCCCACTGAAGCTTTCTTT. Translated, it gives CASSEDLRPTEAFF.

This clone showed up just once. The chain combines TRBV18 with TRBJ2-7; unclear D gene. The CDR3 runs to 14 residues. Germline CDR1 is KGHSH and CDR2 is LQKENI. V lost 0 bases, J lost 0 bases, and 6 bases lay in between. The CDR3 here is CASSPPAPSYEQYF. The CDR3 DNA follows: TGTGCCAGCTCACCACCCGCTCCCTCCTACGAGCAGTACTTC.

The rearrangement links TRBV5-1 to TRBJ2-1; possible D gene TRBD2, 7 bases. Between the trimmed V and J ends, which lost 0 bases and 8 bases, there was a span of 15 bases. Germline V lookup: CDR1 SGHRS, CDR2 YFSETQ. The CDR3 has 15 amino acids. The CDR3 is CASSLGTGGGYEQFF. CDR3 in DNA: TGCGCCAGCAGCTTGGGTACGGGGGGCGGGTATGAGCAGTTCTTC.

The chain links TRBV6-1 to TRBJ2-2; 9 bases are a match to TRBD2. Trimming cost V 2 bases and J 6 bases; bases outside gene matches: 7. The CDR3 has 16 amino acids. Germline V gene sequence: CDR1 MNHNS, CDR2 SASEGT. CDR3 sequence: CASSEWPSGISGELFF. The DNA of the CDR3 is TGTGCCAGCAGTGAATGGCCTAGCGGGATTTCCGGGGAGCTGTTTTTT.